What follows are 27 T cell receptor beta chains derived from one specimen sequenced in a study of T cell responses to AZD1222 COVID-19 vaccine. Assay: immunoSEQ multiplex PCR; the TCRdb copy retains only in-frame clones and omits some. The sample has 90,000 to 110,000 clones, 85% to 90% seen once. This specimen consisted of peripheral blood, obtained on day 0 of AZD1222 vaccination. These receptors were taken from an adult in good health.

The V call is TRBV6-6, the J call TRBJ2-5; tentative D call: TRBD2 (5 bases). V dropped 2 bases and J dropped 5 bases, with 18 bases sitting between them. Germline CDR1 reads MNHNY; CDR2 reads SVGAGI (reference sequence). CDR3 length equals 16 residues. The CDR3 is CASSYGLAQLQETQYF. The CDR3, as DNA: TGTGCCAGCAGTTACGGGCTAGCACAACTCCAGGAGACCCAGTACTTC.

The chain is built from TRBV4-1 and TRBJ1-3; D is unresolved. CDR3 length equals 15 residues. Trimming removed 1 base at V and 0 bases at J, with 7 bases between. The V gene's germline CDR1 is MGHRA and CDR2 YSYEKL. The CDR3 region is CASSQGPSSGNTIYF. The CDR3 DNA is TGCGCCAGCAGCCAAGGACCCAGCTCTGGAAACACCATATATTTT.

CDR3 DNA sequence: TGTGCCAGCAGCCAAGAATCCCTGGGCCTCGGGGGAGGGTCACCCCTCCACTTT. Encoded protein: CASSQESLGLGGGSPLHF. The chain carries TRBV4-2 and TRBJ1-6; D is possibly TRBD1 (5 bases). The V gene lost 0 bases and the J gene lost 10 bases, with 22 bases spanning the gap. The CDR3 is 18 amino acids. In germline, CDR1 is LGHNA, CDR2 YNFKEQ.

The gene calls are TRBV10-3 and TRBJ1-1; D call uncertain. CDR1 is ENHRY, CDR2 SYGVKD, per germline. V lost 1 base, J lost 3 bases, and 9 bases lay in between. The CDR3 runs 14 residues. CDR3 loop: CAISEFLKHTEAFF. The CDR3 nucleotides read TGTGCCATCAGTGAGTTCCTGAAACACACTGAAGCTTTCTTT.

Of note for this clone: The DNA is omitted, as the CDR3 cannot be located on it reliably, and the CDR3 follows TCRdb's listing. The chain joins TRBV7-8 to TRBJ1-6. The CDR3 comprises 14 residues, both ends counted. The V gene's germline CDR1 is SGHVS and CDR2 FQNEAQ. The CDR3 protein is CASSLAGVGAGTHF.

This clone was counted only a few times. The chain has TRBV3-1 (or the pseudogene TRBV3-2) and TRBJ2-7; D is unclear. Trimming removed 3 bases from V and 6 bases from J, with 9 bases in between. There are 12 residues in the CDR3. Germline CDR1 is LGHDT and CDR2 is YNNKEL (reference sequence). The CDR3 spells CASSHLSREQYF. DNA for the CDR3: TGTGCCAGCAGCCACCTGAGCCGCGAGCAGTACTTC.

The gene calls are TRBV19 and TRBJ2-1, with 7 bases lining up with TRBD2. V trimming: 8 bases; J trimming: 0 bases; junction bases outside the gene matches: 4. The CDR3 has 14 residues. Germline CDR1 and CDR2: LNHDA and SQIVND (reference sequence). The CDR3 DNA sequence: TGTGCCAGTGACCGCGGGAGCTCCTACAATGAGCAGTTCTTC. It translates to CASDRGSSYNEQFF.

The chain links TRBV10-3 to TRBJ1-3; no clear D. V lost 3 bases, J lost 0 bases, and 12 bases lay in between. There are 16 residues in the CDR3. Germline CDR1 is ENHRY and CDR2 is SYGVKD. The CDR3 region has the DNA TGTGCCATCAGTGAATTGGAGGGATCCTCTGGAAACACCATATATTTT. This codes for CAISELEGSSGNTIYF.

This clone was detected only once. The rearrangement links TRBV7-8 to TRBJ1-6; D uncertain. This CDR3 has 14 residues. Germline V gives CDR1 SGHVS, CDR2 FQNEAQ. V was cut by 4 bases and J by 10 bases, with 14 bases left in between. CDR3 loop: CASSSRWANSPLHF. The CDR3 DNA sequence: TGTGCCAGCAGCTCACGGTGGGCAAACTCACCCCTCCACTTT.

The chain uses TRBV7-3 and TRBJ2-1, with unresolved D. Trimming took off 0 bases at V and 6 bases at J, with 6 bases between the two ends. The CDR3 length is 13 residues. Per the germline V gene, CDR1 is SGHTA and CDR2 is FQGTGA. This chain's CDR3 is CASSLTGSNEQFF. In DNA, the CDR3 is TGTGCCAGCAGCTTAACGGGCAGCAATGAGCAGTTCTTC.

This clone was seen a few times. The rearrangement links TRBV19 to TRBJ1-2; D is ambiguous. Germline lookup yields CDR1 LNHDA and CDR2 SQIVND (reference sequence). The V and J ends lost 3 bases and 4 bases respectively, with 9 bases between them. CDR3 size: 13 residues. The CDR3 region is CASSIDKSYGYTF. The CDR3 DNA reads TGTGCCAGTAGTATTGACAAGAGCTATGGCTACACCTTC.

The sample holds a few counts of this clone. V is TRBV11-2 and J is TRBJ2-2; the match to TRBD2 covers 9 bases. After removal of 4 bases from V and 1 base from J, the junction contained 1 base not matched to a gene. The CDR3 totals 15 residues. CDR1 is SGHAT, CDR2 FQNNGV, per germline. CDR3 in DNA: TGTGCCAGCAGCTCTAGCGGGATGAACACCGGGGAGCTGTTTTTT. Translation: CASSSSGMNTGELFF.

This chain's CDR3 is CASSIRRDEKLFF. CDR3 bases: TGTGCCAGTAGTATACGACGCGATGAAAAACTGTTTTTT. The chain employs TRBV19 and TRBJ1-4, with D uncertain. Germline values: CDR1 LNHDA, CDR2 SQIVND (reference sequence). The length of the CDR3 is 13 residues. The V gene lost 2 bases and the J gene lost 6 bases, with 7 bases spanning the gap.

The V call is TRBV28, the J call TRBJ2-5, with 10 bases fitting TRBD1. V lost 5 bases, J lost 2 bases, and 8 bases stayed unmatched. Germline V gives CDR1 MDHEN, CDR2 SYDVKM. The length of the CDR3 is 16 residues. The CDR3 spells CASSVTGGAGQETQYF. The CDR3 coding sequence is TGTGCCAGCAGTGTGACAGGGGGCGCTGGGCAAGAGACCCAGTACTTC. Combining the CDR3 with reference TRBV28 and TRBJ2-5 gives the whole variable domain DVKVTQSSRYLVKRTGEKVFLECVQDMDHENMFWYRQDPGLGLRLIYFSYDVKMKEKGDIPEGYSVSREKKERFSLILESASTNQTSMYLCASSVTGGAGQETQYFGPGTRLLVL.

The DNA of the CDR3 is TGTGCCAGCGGAGGGCGGGGTGGCATAAGGGAGACCCAGTACTTC. It translates to CASGGRGGIRETQYF. The V and J genes are TRBV9 and TRBJ2-5; D may be TRBD2 (6 bases). The ends were cut back, 7 bases at V and 5 bases at J, with 21 bases in the middle. Germline loops: CDR1 SGDLS, CDR2 YYNGEE. This CDR3 spans 15 amino acids.

The chain's CDR3 is CASSFTGAQPQHF. The DNA for the CDR3 is TGTGCCAGCAGCTTTACAGGGGCCCAGCCCCAGCATTTT. The V and J genes are TRBV7-2 and TRBJ1-5, with 7 nucleotides matching TRBD1. This CDR3 is 13 amino acids long. Germline CDR1 reads SGHTA; CDR2 reads FQGNSA. V lost 3 bases, J lost 7 bases, and 3 bases stayed unmatched. Complete variable domain (other parts from reference TRBV7-2 and TRBJ1-5): GAGVSQSPSNKVTEKGKDVELRCDPISGHTALYWYRQSLGQGLEFLIYFQGNSAPDKSGLPSDRFSAERTGGSVSTLTIQRTQQEDSAVYLCASSFTGAQPQHFGDGTRLSIL.

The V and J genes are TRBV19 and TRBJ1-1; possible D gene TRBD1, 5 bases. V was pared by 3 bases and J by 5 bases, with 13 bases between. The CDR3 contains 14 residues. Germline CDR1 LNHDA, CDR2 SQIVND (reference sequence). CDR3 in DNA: TGTGCCAGTAGTATCGGGGGGTTGCGGACTGAAGCTTTCTTT. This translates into CASSIGGLRTEAFF.

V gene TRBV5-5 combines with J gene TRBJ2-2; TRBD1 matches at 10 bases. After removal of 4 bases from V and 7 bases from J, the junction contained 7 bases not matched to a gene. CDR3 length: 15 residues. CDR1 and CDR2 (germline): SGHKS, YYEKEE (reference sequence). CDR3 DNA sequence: TGTGCCAGCAGCATGACAGGGGGCCCTGGCGGGGAGCTGTTTTTT. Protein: CASSMTGGPGGELFF. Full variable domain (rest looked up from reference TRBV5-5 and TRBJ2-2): DAGVTQSPTHLIKTRGQQVTLRCSPISGHKSVSWYQQVLGQGPQFIFQYYEKEERGRGNFPDRFSARQFPNYSSELNVNALLLGDSALYLCASSMTGGPGGELFFGEGSRLTVL.

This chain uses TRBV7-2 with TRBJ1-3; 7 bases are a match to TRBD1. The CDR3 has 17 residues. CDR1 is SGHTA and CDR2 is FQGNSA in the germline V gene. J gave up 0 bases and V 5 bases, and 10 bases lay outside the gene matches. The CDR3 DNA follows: TGTGCCAGCAGCCCCGGGACAGACCTCATCTCTGGAAACACCATATATTTT. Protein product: CASSPGTDLISGNTIYF.

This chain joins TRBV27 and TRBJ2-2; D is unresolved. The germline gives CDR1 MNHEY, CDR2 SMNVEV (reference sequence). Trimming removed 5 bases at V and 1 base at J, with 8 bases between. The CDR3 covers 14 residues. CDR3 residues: CASSMAENTGELFF. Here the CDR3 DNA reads TGTGCCAGCAGTATGGCAGAGAACACCGGGGAGCTGTTTTTT.

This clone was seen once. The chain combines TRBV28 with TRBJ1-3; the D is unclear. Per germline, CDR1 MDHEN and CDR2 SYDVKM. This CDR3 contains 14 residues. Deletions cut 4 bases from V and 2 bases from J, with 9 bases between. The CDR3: CASSYGGAGNTIYF. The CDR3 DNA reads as TGTGCCAGCAGTTATGGAGGCGCTGGAAACACCATATATTTT.

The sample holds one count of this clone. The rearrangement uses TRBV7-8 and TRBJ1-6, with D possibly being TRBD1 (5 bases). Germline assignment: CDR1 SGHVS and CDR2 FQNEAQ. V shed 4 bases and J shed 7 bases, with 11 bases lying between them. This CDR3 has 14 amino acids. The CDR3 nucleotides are TGTGCCAGCAGCTCCCGAGAGGGGAATTCACCCCTCCACTTT. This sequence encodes CASSSREGNSPLHF.

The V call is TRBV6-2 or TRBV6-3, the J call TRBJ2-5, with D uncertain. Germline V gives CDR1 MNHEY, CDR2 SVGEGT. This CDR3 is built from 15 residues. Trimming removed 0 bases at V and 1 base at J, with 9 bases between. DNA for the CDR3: TGTGCCAGCAGTTACTCGAAAATGGGCCAAGAGACCCAGTACTTC. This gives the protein CASSYSKMGQETQYF.

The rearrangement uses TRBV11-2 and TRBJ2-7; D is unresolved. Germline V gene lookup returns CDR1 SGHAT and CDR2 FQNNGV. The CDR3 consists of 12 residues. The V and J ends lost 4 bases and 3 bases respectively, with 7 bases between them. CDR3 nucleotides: TGTGCCAGCAGCTCGACCGGCTACGAGCAGTACTTC. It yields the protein CASSSTGYEQYF.

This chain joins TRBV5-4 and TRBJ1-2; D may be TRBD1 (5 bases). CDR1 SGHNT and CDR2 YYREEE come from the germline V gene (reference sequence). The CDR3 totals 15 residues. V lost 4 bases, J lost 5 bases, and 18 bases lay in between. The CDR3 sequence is CASSQGHTGGYGYTF. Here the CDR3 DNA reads TGTGCCAGCAGCCAAGGACACACAGGTGGATATGGCTACACCTTC.

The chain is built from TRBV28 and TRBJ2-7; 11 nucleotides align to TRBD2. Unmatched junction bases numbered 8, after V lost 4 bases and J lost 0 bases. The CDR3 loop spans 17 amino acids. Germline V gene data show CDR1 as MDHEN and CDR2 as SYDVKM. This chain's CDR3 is CASSSGTSGKSSYEQYF. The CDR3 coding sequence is TGTGCCAGCAGTTCCGGGACTAGCGGCAAAAGCTCCTACGAGCAGTACTTC.

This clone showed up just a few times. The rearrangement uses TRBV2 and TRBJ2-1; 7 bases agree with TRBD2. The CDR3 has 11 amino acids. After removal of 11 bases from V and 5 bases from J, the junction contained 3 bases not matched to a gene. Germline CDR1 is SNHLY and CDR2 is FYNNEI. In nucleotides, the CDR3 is TGTGCCGTGCGGGAGAACAATGAGCAGTTCTTC. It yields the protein CAVRENNEQFF.